This is a list of T cell receptor beta chains from one sample in a study of blood T cell repertoires in COVID-19. The protocol was immunoSEQ multiplex PCR, while the TCRdb copy is restricted to in-frame clones and leaves out a portion. The data show fewer than 80,000 clones, about nine tenths seen once. The sequenced sample consisted of peripheral blood. The receptor set was obtained from a human donor in a cohort sampled during active COVID-19. Each CDR3 is given without its conserved first and last residue. Size values are once, few and many counts, or a class for expanded clones, and some rows have none.

clone_size	v_call	j_call	cdr3_aa
-	TRBV3-1/TRBV3-2	TRBJ1-2	ASSPGGSGGYT
-	TRBV5-4	TRBJ2-5	ASSPTPGETQY
-	TRBV11-3	TRBJ2-3	ASSHRGTDTQY
-	TRBV5-1	TRBJ2-1	ASSLAGLAGGTYNEQF
-	TRBV7-2	TRBJ2-5	ASSWTSGGAGETQY
-	TRBV2	TRBJ2-3	ASSERTGGTDTQY
-	TRBV19	TRBJ1-2	ASTLQGPPNYGYT
-	TRBV7-9	TRBJ1-2	ASSPDSFYGYT
-	TRBV10-3	TRBJ2-3	AISDAPDTQY
-	TRBV19	TRBJ1-2	ASRPGEGNYGYT
-	TRBV24-1	TRBJ2-1	ATSDTTTGSSYNEQF
-	TRBV20-1	TRBJ2-2	SASSGLAGGLGELF
-	TRBV7-2	TRBJ2-7	ASRTGTIPYEQY
few	TRBV7-9	TRBJ1-5	ASSFGQGNQPQH
once	TRBV5-1	TRBJ2-1	ASSLASSSYNEQF
-	TRBV3-1/TRBV3-2	TRBJ1-5	ASSQRAAQPQH
-	TRBV5-4	TRBJ1-5	ASSFGGGDQPQH
once	TRBV7-8	TRBJ1-1	ASSLVRGAGAF
-	TRBV29-1	TRBJ2-5	SVLAGATGETQY
-	TRBV9	TRBJ1-4	ASSAGQGATTNEKLF
-	TRBV19	TRBJ2-6	ASSMRADSGANVLT
-	TRBV11-2	TRBJ2-5	ASSFGAWETQY
-	TRBV4-1	TRBJ2-7	ASSQDIVERSYEQY
-	TRBV7-8	TRBJ2-7	ASSLLAGSSYEQY
-	TRBV5-6	TRBJ1-2	ASSLPGQGSYT
-	TRBV27	TRBJ2-3	ASSPASGVITDTQY
-	TRBV27	TRBJ2-2	ASSLSTSGGANTGELF
once	TRBV7-9	TRBJ1-2	ASNRGQGAYGYT
-	TRBV10-2	TRBJ2-7	ASSEAVGGKIYEQY
-	TRBV5-8	TRBJ2-7	ASSRGGFTYEQY
-	TRBV9	TRBJ2-3	ASQPQGEAGRGPRTQY
once	TRBV6-5	TRBJ2-1	ASRPGTGSYNEQF
-	TRBV19	TRBJ2-1	ASSIVQGLYNEQF
-	TRBV19	TRBJ2-2	ASSTGTRRDTGELF
-	TRBV4-1	TRBJ1-6	ASSQDTGEDSPLH
-	TRBV12-3/TRBV12-4	TRBJ2-7	ASSLGSTGEQY
-	TRBV2	TRBJ2-5	ASSHLTGMQETQY
-	TRBV5-6	TRBJ1-4	ASSSYVQGEKLF
-	TRBV6-5	TRBJ1-2	ASRNNRGRLDGYT
once	TRBV7-8	TRBJ1-2	ASSPEGSSIYGYT
-	TRBV4-1	TRBJ2-7	ASSQAGTASYEQY
-	TRBV9	TRBJ2-7	ASSALAGETYEQY
-	TRBV29-1	TRBJ1-4	SVQRPGQTEKLF
-	TRBV24-1	TRBJ2-1	ATSDTGGLDEQF
-	TRBV6-2/TRBV6-3	TRBJ1-1	ASSSSIPNTEAF
once	TRBV6-5	TRBJ1-1	ASSRDRGNEAF
-	TRBV14	TRBJ2-7	ASSHKGITLD
-	TRBV10-1	TRBJ2-7	ASSAQRAYEQY
-	TRBV4-3	TRBJ1-1	ASSQVTGGGTEAF
-	TRBV12-3/TRBV12-4	TRBJ1-2	ASSYQEGYGYT
once	TRBV18	TRBJ2-1	ASSGGGGARNEQF
-	TRBV29-1	TRBJ1-1	SVDMLLKPNTEAF
-	TRBV7-2	TRBJ2-1	ASSLASGGINEQF
-	TRBV27	TRBJ1-6	ASSEVGGPLH
once	TRBV7-9	TRBJ1-4	ASNQGQGNEKLF
-	TRBV30	TRBJ2-3	AWSVTRTSGGTDTQY
-	TRBV6-2/TRBV6-3	TRBJ2-1	ASSYRGGYNEQF